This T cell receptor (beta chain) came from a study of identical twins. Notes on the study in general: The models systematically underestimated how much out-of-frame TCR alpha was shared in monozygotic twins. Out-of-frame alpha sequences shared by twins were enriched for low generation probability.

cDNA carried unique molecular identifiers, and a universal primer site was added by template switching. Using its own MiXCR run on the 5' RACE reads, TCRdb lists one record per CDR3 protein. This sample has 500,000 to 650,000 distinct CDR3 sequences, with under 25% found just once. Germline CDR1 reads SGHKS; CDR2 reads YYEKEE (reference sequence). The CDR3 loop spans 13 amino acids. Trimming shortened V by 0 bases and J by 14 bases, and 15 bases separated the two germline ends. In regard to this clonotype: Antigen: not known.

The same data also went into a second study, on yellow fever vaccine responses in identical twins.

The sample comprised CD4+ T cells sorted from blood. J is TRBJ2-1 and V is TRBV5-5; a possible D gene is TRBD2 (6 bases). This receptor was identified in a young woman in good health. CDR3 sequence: CASSLASRWEEFF. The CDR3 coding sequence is TGTGCCAGCAGCTTGGCGTCGCGTTGGGAGGAGTTCTTC.